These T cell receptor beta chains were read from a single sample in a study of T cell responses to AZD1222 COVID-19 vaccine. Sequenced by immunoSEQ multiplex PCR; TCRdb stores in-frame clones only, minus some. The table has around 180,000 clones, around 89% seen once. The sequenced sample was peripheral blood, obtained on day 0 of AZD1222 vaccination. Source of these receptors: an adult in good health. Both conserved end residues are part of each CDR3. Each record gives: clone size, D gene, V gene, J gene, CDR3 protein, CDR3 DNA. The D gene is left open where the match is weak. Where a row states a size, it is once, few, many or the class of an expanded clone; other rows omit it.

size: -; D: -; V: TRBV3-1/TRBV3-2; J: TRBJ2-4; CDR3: CASSQAGNIQYF; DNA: TGTGCCAGCAGCCAAGCCGGGAACATTCAGTACTTC
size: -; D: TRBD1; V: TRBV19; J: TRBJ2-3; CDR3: CASSIGTGHTDTQYF; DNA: TGTGCCAGTAGTATAGGGACAGGCCACACAGATACGCAGTATTTT
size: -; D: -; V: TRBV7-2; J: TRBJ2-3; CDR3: CASSLRTTTDTQYF; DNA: TGTGCCAGCAGCTTAAGGACGACCACAGATACGCAGTATTTT
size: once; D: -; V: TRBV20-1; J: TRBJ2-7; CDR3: CSASSSVGEQYF; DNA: TGCAGTGCTAGTTCGTCTGTCGGCGAGCAGTACTTC
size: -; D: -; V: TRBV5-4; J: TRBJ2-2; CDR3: CASSSKTANTGELFF; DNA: TGTGCCAGCAGCTCAAAGACAGCGAACACCGGGGAGCTGTTTTTT
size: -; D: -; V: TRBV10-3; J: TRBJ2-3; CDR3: CATATDTQYF; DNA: TGTGCCACCGCGACAGATACGCAGTATTTT
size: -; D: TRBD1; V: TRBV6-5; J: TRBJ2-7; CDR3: CASSSFRDRSYEQYF; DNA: TGTGCCAGCAGTTCCTTCCGGGACAGGAGCTACGAGCAGTACTTC
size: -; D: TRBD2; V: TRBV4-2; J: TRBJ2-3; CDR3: CASSPRTSGGSGTDTQYF; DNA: TGTGCCAGCAGCCCTCGGACTAGCGGGGGGTCTGGCACAGATACGCAGTATTTT
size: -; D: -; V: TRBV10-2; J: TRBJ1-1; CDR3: CASSESRGRYTEAFF; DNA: TGCGCCAGCAGTGAGTCTAGGGGCCGTTACACTGAAGCTTTCTTT
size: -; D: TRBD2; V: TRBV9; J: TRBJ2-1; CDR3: CASSVEGLAGGRSYNEQFF; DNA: TGTGCCAGCAGCGTAGAGGGACTAGCGGGGGGGCGGTCCTACAATGAGCAGTTCTTC
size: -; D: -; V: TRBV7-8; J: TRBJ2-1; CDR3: CASSLAAGSYNEQFF; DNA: TGTGCCAGCAGCTTAGCAGCGGGCTCCTACAATGAGCAGTTCTTC
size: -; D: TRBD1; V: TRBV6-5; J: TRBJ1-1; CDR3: CASTWTGSNTEAFF; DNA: TGTGCCAGCACCTGGACAGGGTCGAACACTGAAGCTTTCTTT
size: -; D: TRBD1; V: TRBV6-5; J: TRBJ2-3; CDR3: CASSTRGQSTDTQYF; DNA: TGTGCCAGCAGCACCCGGGGACAGAGCACAGATACGCAGTATTTT
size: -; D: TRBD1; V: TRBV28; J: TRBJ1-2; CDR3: CASSLWSGQGNYGYTF; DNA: TGTGCCAGCAGTTTATGGTCCGGACAGGGAAACTATGGCTACACCTTC